This T cell receptor beta chain comes out of a study of cytomegalovirus exposure and HLA in healthy donors. General study points: In a later analysis, CMV-associated beta chains were mostly HLA-associated, it appeared. In a later analysis, productive TCRs from donors in an Asian-associated ancestry cluster reportedly carried fewer N-insertions than the cohort mean.

The PCR contained 60 Vbeta and 13 Jbeta primers. Measured with immunoSEQ multiplex PCR; TCRdb has only the in-frame clones, and not every one. The top ten hold around 4% of the sample, which has 85,000 to 130,000 clones, over 60% seen once. Trimming cost V 1 base and J 2 bases; bases outside gene matches: 4. CDR3 length equals 15 residues. Germline V CDR1 and CDR2: SGHAT, FQNNGV. On this clone: Its antigen is currently unknown. Other DNA sequences within the sample encode an identical CDR3.

The sequence came from a female donor in good health and CMV-seropositive. The specimen sequenced was PBMCs. The chain is built from TRBV11-2 and TRBJ2-7; 8 bases map to TRBD1. In DNA, the CDR3 is TGTGCCAGCAGCTTAGGGCCGGGACAGGCCTACGAGCAGTACTTC. This gives the protein CASSLGPGQAYEQYF.